Below, 8 T cell receptor beta chains from the same sample are listed, as sequenced in a study of cytomegalovirus exposure and HLA in healthy donors. The primer mix had 60 Vbeta and 13 Jbeta primers. TCRdb's table, derived via immunoSEQ multiplex PCR, lists solely in-frame clones and lacks some. The sample holds fewer than 350,000 clones, 70% to 90% seen once. Sequences were obtained from PBMCs. The receptor source for this set is a woman between 18 and 30 years old in good health and CMV-seronegative.

The rearrangement uses TRBV7-9 and TRBJ1-1, with D unresolved. Trimming shortened V by 0 bases and J by 7 bases, and 12 bases separated the two germline ends. This CDR3 region has 14 residues. Germline CDR1 SEHNR, CDR2 FQNEAQ (reference sequence). CDR3 residues: CASSLAWGGDEAFF. As DNA, the CDR3 is TGTGCCAGCAGCTTAGCGTGGGGAGGCGATGAAGCTTTCTTT.

CDR3: CATRRDRSSYEQYF. CDR3 coding DNA: TGTGCCACCCGAAGGGACAGAAGCTCCTACGAGCAGTACTTC. This chain joins TRBV6-5 and TRBJ2-7, with 7 bases fitting TRBD1. CDR1 and CDR2 from the germline V gene are MNHEY and SVGAGI. The CDR3 contains 14 residues. The trim removed 10 bases at V and 0 bases at J, leaving 9 bases unmatched.

The chain uses TRBV10-1 and TRBJ1-1; D perhaps matches TRBD1 (5 bases). Germline CDR1 WNHNN, CDR2 SYGVQD (reference sequence). Trimming shortened V by 0 bases and J by 3 bases, and 8 bases separated the two germline ends. The CDR3 has 14 residues. In nucleotides, the CDR3 is TGCGCCAGCAGTGAGTCCCCAGGGTACACTGAAGCTTTCTTT. It encodes CASSESPGYTEAFF.

This chain uses TRBV5-1 with TRBJ2-7; possibly TRBD1 for D (5 bases). The CDR3 contains 13 residues. From germline, CDR1 is SGHRS and CDR2 YFSETQ. With 1 base removed from V and 5 bases from J, the gap between germline ends came to 10 bases. CDR3 in DNA: TGCGCCAGCAGCTTGACCACAGGCAACGAGCAGTACTTC. This codes for CASSLTTGNEQYF. Using reference TRBV5-1 and TRBJ2-7 for the parts outside the CDR3, the full variable domain is KAGVTQTPRYLIKTRGQQVTLSCSPISGHRSVSWYQQTPGQGLQFLFEYFSETQRNKGNFPGRFSGRQFSNSRSEMNVSTLELGDSALYLCASSLTTGNEQYFGPGTRLTVT.

The gene calls are TRBV6-1 and TRBJ1-1; unclear D gene. This CDR3 spans 13 amino acids. Trimming stripped 4 bases from V and 6 bases from J, with 12 bases between. Germline values: CDR1 MNHNS, CDR2 SASEGT. The DNA for the CDR3 is TGTGCCAGCAGTGCCAATAGGAGGGCTGAAGCTTTCTTT. Amino acids: CASSANRRAEAFF.

This clone was recorded once. One junction end does not reproduce the germline sequence, and a read error may be involved. The chain couples TRBV7-9 to TRBJ1-2; 7 nucleotides align to TRBD1. Germline V lookup: CDR1 SEHNR, CDR2 FQNEAQ (reference sequence). The CDR3 contains 12 residues. The CDR3 sequence: CSSTGTDYGYTF. CDR3 in DNA: TGTTCCAGCACCGGGACAGACTATGGCTACACCTTC.

The chain links TRBV30 to TRBJ1-2, with D hard to call. The V end lost 0 bases, the J end lost 8 bases, and 10 bases lay between the germline ends. The CDR3 spans 12 residues. Germline values: CDR1 GTSNPN, CDR2 SVGIG (reference sequence). CDR3 nucleotide sequence: TGTGCCTGGAGTGTACTCGACATAGGCTACACCTTC. Residues: CAWSVLDIGYTF.

Points on this clone: It is unclear where the CDR3 begins or ends on the DNA, so no DNA is shown, and the CDR3 is as TCRdb lists it. V gene TRBV21-1 combines with J gene TRBJ2-7; the tabulated D call, TRBD1, remains unverified against the DNA. TRBV21-1 is described as a pseudogene. The CDR3 adds up to 15 amino acids, both ends counted. CDR3 in amino acids: CASSAFGSGTYEQYF.